The 7 T cell receptor beta chains below all came from one sample that was sequenced in a study of early T cells in non-severe SARS-CoV-2 infection. TCRdb passed the 5' RACE reads through MiXCR, listing each CDR3 protein once. The data hold tens of thousands of distinct CDR3 sequences, with around 9.1% observed a single time. The specimen comprised whole blood, sampled at baseline. Receptors originate from an adult who was a healthcare worker with PCR-confirmed SARS-CoV-2 infection or an uninfected control (not recorded which).

This sequence joins TRBV30 and TRBJ2-7, with D unclear. Between the trimmed V and J ends, which lost 1 base and 2 bases, there was a span of 9 bases. Germline V gene data show CDR1 as GTSNPN and CDR2 as SVGIG (reference sequence). The length of the CDR3 is 13 residues. In nucleotides, the CDR3 is TGTGCCTGGAGTGACAGCCCTCCCTACGAGCAGTACTTC. It encodes CAWSDSPPYEQYF.

This clonotype was counted between two and nine times. The V and J genes are TRBV11-2 and TRBJ2-2; TRBD1 or TRBD2 may be the D gene (5 bases each). Trimming left V 6 bases short and J 5 bases short, with 19 bases between. The germline V gene has CDR1 SGHAT and CDR2 FQNNGV. CDR3 length equals 16 residues. The DNA of the CDR3 is TGTGCCAGCAGGAGGCGGGCAGGGTGGAGGACCGGGGAGCTGTTTTTT. Amino acids: CASRRRAGWRTGELFF.

The chain has TRBV24-1 and TRBJ2-1, with D tentatively TRBD2 (5 bases). This CDR3 contains 14 residues. Germline lookup yields CDR1 KGHDR and CDR2 SFDVKD. V shed 9 bases and J shed 5 bases, with 16 bases lying between them. The CDR3 here is CATSGYPYNNEQFF. The CDR3, as DNA: TGTGCCACCTCGGGGTATCCTTACAACAATGAGCAGTTCTTC.

This clonotype was counted a few times. This chain connects TRBV4-1 to TRBJ2-7, with a possible D match to TRBD1 (6 bases). This CDR3 is built from 16 residues. Germline CDR1 MGHRA, CDR2 YSYEKL. The V end was cut by 0 bases, the J end by 3 bases, with 15 bases between. The CDR3 region is CASSQEPFRQDYEQYF. CDR3 sequence (DNA): TGCGCCAGCAGCCAAGAACCCTTTAGACAGGACTACGAGCAGTACTTC.

The chain combines TRBV7-2 with TRBJ1-1, with TRBD1 as a possible D gene (6 bases). CDR3 size: 14 residues. CDR1 SGHTA and CDR2 FQGNSA come from the germline V gene. V lost 4 bases and J lost 4, with 13 bases in between. In DNA, the CDR3 is TGTGCCAGCAGCTCCGGAGGGGGGGTCACTGAAGCTTTCTTT. Translation gives CASSSGGGVTEAFF.

In its sample, this clonotype was seen a few times. V is TRBV2 and J is TRBJ2-6; D may be TRBD1 (7 bases). This CDR3 is built from 17 residues. Trimming took 2 bases from V and 2 from J, leaving 13 bases between them. CDR1 and CDR2 from the germline V gene are SNHLY and FYNNEI. The chain's CDR3 is CASSEIGGGAGANVLTF. Here the CDR3 DNA reads TGTGCCAGCAGTGAAATCGGAGGGGGCGCTGGGGCCAACGTCCTGACTTTC.

This clonotype has only a few counts. The V gene is TRBV4-1, the J gene TRBJ1-2; D is possibly TRBD1 (5 bases). Germline V lookup: CDR1 MGHRA, CDR2 YSYEKL. The CDR3 has 16 residues. Trimming removed 0 bases at V and 6 bases at J, with 17 bases between. The CDR3: CASSQDPYGRADGYTF. The CDR3, as DNA: TGCGCCAGCAGCCAAGATCCCTATGGCAGGGCGGATGGCTACACCTTC.